Sequencing of this T cell receptor (beta chain) was carried out in a study of T cell clonotyping in hematopoietic cell transplantation (dated by TCRdb to the early 2020s). Study-level background: The study collected around 150 blood samples from 35 consecutive transplant recipients and their related donors. Recruitment of patients ran from September 2015 to early 2017, and follow-up continued until September 2020 or until death.

Points the paper makes about the study in general: Overlap with donor repertoires was found for only a small fraction of recipient repertoires, with over 97% found to appear de novo at the given depth. Sample size was limited, and cells were not sorted, so CD4 and CD8 repertoire contributions could not be separated. After transplant, TCR diversity in recipients dropped, and pathologically expanded clonotypes increased progressively from day 30 to day 180. Inverse Simpson Index values from donors and from recipients before transplant predicted broader TCR repertoire diversity after transplant.

Related transplant donors provided blood samples for TCR beta sequencing. Nuclei Lysis Solution was used to extract genomic DNA from fresh or cryopreserved unfractionated peripheral blood mononuclear cells. TCR beta CDR3 regions were amplified from genomic DNA with the immunoSEQ assay, a bias-controlled multiplex PCR using V- and J-specific primers. In a second PCR step, a proprietary barcode and Illumina adapter sequences were attached to the CDR3 amplicons. An Illumina MiSeq instrument was used to sequence the CDR3 libraries. On the authors' methods: Export and quality control were handled in immunoSEQ Analyzer 3.0, while downstream analyses relied on R Bioconductor and Immunarch. Only productive rearrangements in the normalized downsampled data set went into calculating the repertoire metrics. In the normalized cohort, clonotypes with more than 5 templates were defined as pathologically expanded. The Inverse Simpson Index was used to measure repertoire diversity. To capture all clonotypes, CMV-specificity analyses were performed on the non-normalized data set. Drawn from immuneACCESS, this table holds only the in-frame rearrangements with V and J called that TCRdb kept. Clones are partly lost; checked studies trace under half to an unresolved V gene and leave the rest unexplained. V, J and clone size derive from that table, while D and trimming were established from the DNA sequence. Counted in this sample were about 70,000 clones; about 94% of them appeared once. The ten most abundant clones make up roughly 1.7% of the sample.

Notes on this clone: This clone's antigen is unknown. The record has no base qualities; no much larger clone is one base away.

CDR1 and CDR2 were assigned from the germline V gene as MGHRA and YSYEKL. The CDR3 runs 14 amino acids, cysteine and phenylalanine included. The kept DNA is CDR3 alone, 42 bases in frame from the first base. V was cut back by 0 bases and J by 8 bases, leaving a gap of 11 bases between them. This sequence was found in a man aged 45-60 years in good health. Some clones in this sample may be carry-over from other donors' samples. The chain employs TRBV4-1 and TRBJ2-4; no D gene can be assigned with confidence. The sample comprised peripheral blood mononuclear cells. The CDR3 amino acid sequence is: CASSQDRLVDIQYF. The DNA sequence reads TGCGCCAGCAGCCAAGATAGGCTAGTGGACATTCAGTACTTC.